Sequencing of this TCR beta chain was carried out in a study of patients and donors after allogeneic stem cell transplantation (dated by TCRdb to 2018 to 2021). CDR1 and CDR2 were assigned from the germline V gene (reference sequence) as LNHDA and SQIVND. From the cysteine through the phenylalanine, the CDR3 covers 13 amino acids. Of all the DNA, just the CDR3 is kept, 39 bases in frame from base 1. V lost 1 base and J lost 4 bases; the stretch between them is 7 bases long. Receptor libraries were prepared by RT-PCR. The sequencer was a NextSeq 550. TCRdb took the public reads, trimmed them with fastp at Q25, ran MiXCR for clone calling and kept in-frame beta chains. Rows are combined by CDR3 protein, so each entry shows the most common genes and DNA. The sample table lists 200,000 to 250,000 distinct CDR3 sequences, 11% to 15% of them with a count of one. Clones ranked in the top ten supply roughly 10% of the sample.

Comments on this clonotype: The antigen this receptor binds is unknown. No per-base quality is available; no much larger clone lies one base away.

Recombination joined TRBV19 with TRBJ1-2, with the identity of the D gene unclear. The receptor comes from a human donor who was either an allogeneic HSCT recipient or a stem cell or donor lymphocyte infusion donor (not recorded which). It is not recorded whose cells these are; they may come from a transplant donor. Sequencing was done on a sample of blood, either unsorted or a sorted T cell fraction (not recorded which). The sequenced DNA is TGTGCCAGTAGTATAGGAGACTCCTATGGCTACACCTTC. It translates as CASSIGDSYGYTF.